This TCR beta chain originates from a study of cytomegalovirus exposure and HLA in healthy donors. Background on the study: Within an early data release were 80 million to 90 million unique TCRs drawn from HLA-typed donors. General study findings and limits: In a later analysis, specific HLA alleles were associated with 15,000 or so TCR beta sequences at a 0.05 false discovery rate.

60 Vbeta and 13 Jbeta primers were used in PCR. Measured with immunoSEQ multiplex PCR; TCRdb has only the in-frame clones, and not every one. The data contain about 200,000 clones, about four fifths of them singletons. Comments on this clone: Its specificity is not known.

The sample taken for sequencing was PBMCs. This sequence originates from a woman aged 18 to 35 in good health and CMV-seronegative.

The CDR3 nucleotides read TGTGCCAGCAGCTTGGATTGGAGTGGCGGGAGGGGGAGTGAGCAGTTCTTC. It codes for CASSLDWSGGRGSEQFF. The chain has TRBV5-6 and TRBJ2-1; 9 nucleotides agree with TRBD2. The CDR3 is 17 amino acids. In germline, CDR1 is SGHDT, CDR2 YYEEEE. The junction had 13 bases not matched to a gene; V was cut back by 0 bases and J by 9 bases.